The 13 T cell receptor beta chains below were found in one sample sequenced in a study of blood T cell repertoires in COVID-19. This table comes from immunoSEQ multiplex PCR, and its TCRdb copy is limited to in-frame clones, with some not included. The sample contains tens of thousands of clones, around nine tenths of which appear only once. Sequencing was performed on peripheral blood. These TCRs come from a man aged 50 to 60 with acute or convalescent COVID-19.

This chain joins TRBV30 and TRBJ1-2; 8 nucleotides line up with TRBD1. Looked up from germline, CDR1 is GTSNPN and CDR2 is SVGIG (reference sequence). V shed 4 bases, J shed 3 bases, and the junction held 7 bases outside the gene matches. The CDR3 is 14 amino acids. Written as DNA, the CDR3 is TGTGCCTGGACGGACAGGGCTTTTGACTATGGCTACACCTTC. Residues: CAWTDRAFDYGYTF.

This chain links TRBV9 with TRBJ2-7, with TRBD2 matching over 9 bases. CDR3 length: 14 residues. The ends lost 4 bases at V and 5 bases at J; junction bases unmatched: 7. Germline CDR1 is SGDLS and CDR2 is YYNGEE. The CDR3 nucleotides read TGTGCCAGCAGCCCTCTCCCTAGCGGGAACGAGCAGTACTTC. The encoded protein is CASSPLPSGNEQYF.

V is TRBV28 and J is TRBJ1-5, with D possibly matching TRBD1 (5 bases). The germline V and J ends were trimmed by 4 bases and 3 bases, with 10 bases remaining between them. Germline V gene data show CDR1 as MDHEN and CDR2 as SYDVKM. The CDR3 runs to 14 residues. The CDR3 sequence is CASSWGRNNQPQHF. CDR3 DNA: TGTGCCAGCAGTTGGGGCAGAAACAATCAGCCCCAGCATTTT.

The chain carries TRBV28 and TRBJ1-1, with TRBD1 as a possible D gene (5 bases). The CDR3 runs to 14 residues. Germline values: CDR1 MDHEN, CDR2 SYDVKM. V shed 4 bases and J shed 3 bases, with 12 bases lying between them. The CDR3 DNA follows: TGTGCCAGCAGTTCCGGCTGGGGGGACACTGAAGCTTTCTTT. This gives the protein CASSSGWGDTEAFF.

In DNA form, the CDR3 reads TGCAGTGCTGAAGCAGAGACCCAGTACTTC. It encodes CSAEAETQYF. The chain couples TRBV20-1 to TRBJ2-5; D unresolved. The CDR3 sequence is 10 residues long. V lost 5 bases and J 4 bases, leaving 5 bases between the germline ends. In germline, CDR1 is DFQATT, CDR2 SNEGSKA (reference sequence).

V is TRBV12-5 and J is TRBJ1-1, with a weak D call TRBD1 (5 bases). V lost 3 bases, J lost 6 bases, and 8 bases lay in between. This CDR3 contains 12 residues. Per germline, CDR1 LGHNT and CDR2 FRNRAP. This chain's CDR3 is CASGLSGAEAFF. CDR3 DNA: TGTGCTAGTGGTTTATCGGGGGCTGAAGCTTTCTTT.

This chain links TRBV7-9 with TRBJ2-1, with D maybe TRBD2 (7 bases). Germline V gives CDR1 SEHNR, CDR2 FQNEAQ (reference sequence). The CDR3 totals 14 residues. V was trimmed by 4 bases and J by 7 bases, leaving 14 bases between them. The CDR3 coding sequence is TGTGCCAGCAGCTCTATGGGAGGGGGAAATGAGCAGTTCTTC. Its translation: CASSSMGGGNEQFF.

The rearrangement uses TRBV2 and TRBJ2-2, with 8 bases matching TRBD1. V shed 6 bases, J shed 6 bases, and the junction held 6 bases outside the gene matches. The CDR3 totals 14 residues. The V gene's germline CDR1 is SNHLY and CDR2 FYNNEI. CDR3 amino acids: CASRETGASGELFF. The CDR3 bases are TGTGCCAGCAGAGAGACAGGGGCGTCCGGGGAGCTGTTTTTT.

The V call is TRBV5-4, the J call TRBJ2-7, with D possibly being TRBD1 (6 bases). Per the germline V gene, CDR1 is SGHNT and CDR2 is YYREEE (reference sequence). Trimming removed 3 bases from V and 8 bases from J, with 15 bases in between. This CDR3 is 13 amino acids long. CDR3 loop: CASSSREGVKQYF. In DNA form, the CDR3 reads TGTGCCAGCAGCTCTAGAGAGGGGGTAAAGCAGTACTTC.

The chain recombines TRBV6-5 with TRBJ2-3; 8 positions match TRBD1. With V trimmed by 6 bases and J by 1 base, 6 bases remained unmatched. This CDR3 is 15 amino acids long. Germline V gene lookup returns CDR1 MNHEY and CDR2 SVGAGI. In DNA form, the CDR3 reads TGTGCCAGCAGGCTAGACAGGGGAGGCACAGATACGCAGTATTTT. Amino acids: CASRLDRGGTDTQYF.

The rearrangement links TRBV12-5 to TRBJ1-5, with 7 positions matching TRBD1. Germline V gene sequence: CDR1 LGHNT, CDR2 FRNRAP. This CDR3 contains 17 residues. The J segment lost 3 bases and the V segment lost 2 bases, leaving 10 bases of the junction unmatched. CDR3 coding DNA: TGTGCTAGTGGTTTGAGACTGACAGGGCCCATCAATCAGCCCCAGCATTTT. Amino acids: CASGLRLTGPINQPQHF. The complete variable domain, with remaining parts taken from reference TRBV12-5 and TRBJ1-5, reads DARVTQTPRHKVTEMGQEVTMRCQPILGHNTVFWYRQTMMQGLELLAYFRNRAPLDDSGMPKDRFSAEMPDATLATLKIQPSEPRDSAVYFCASGLRLTGPINQPQHFGDGTRLSIL.

The chain joins TRBV4-1 to TRBJ2-7; TRBD2 aligns across 12 bases. This CDR3 is 16 amino acids long. Germline CDR1 MGHRA, CDR2 YSYEKL. V was pared by 4 bases and J by 2 bases, with 6 bases of the junction left unmatched. CDR3 DNA: TGCGCCAGCAGCCGCAAGACTAGCGGGAGCACCTACGAGCAGTACTTC. It is translated as CASSRKTSGSTYEQYF.

V and J are TRBV27 and TRBJ2-2; TRBD2 agrees at 7 bases. Germline CDR1 is MNHEY and CDR2 is SMNVEV (reference sequence). J was trimmed by 6 bases and V by 6 bases; bases with no gene match: 4. The CDR3 length is 13 residues. The CDR3 region has the DNA TGTGCCAGCAGACAGGCGGGAGCCGGGGAGCTGTTTTTT. Its protein is CASRQAGAGELFF.